These 20 T cell receptor beta chains came from one sample sequenced in a study of blood T cell repertoires in COVID-19. Produced via immunoSEQ multiplex PCR; TCRdb's table is partial and in-frame only. The sample holds hundreds of thousands of clones, 88% seen once. The sample was PBMCs or T cells enriched from blood (not recorded which). The receptors derive from a woman aged 55-69 years who had recovered from COVID-19.

This sequence joins TRBV19 and TRBJ1-5, with D tentatively TRBD1 (6 bases). The CDR3 spans 14 residues. Deletions cut 5 bases from V and 5 bases from J, with 13 bases between. CDR1 is LNHDA, CDR2 SQIVND, per germline (reference sequence). CDR3 in amino acids: CASSPQGVDQPQHF. DNA for the CDR3: TGTGCCAGTAGTCCACAGGGAGTCGATCAGCCCCAGCATTTT. Together with reference TRBV19 and TRBJ1-5, the CDR3 gives the full variable domain: DGGITQSPKYLFRKEGQNVTLSCEQNLNHDAMYWYRQDPGQGLRLIYYSQIVNDFQKGDIAEGYSVSREKKESFPLTVTSAQKNPTAFYLCASSPQGVDQPQHFGDGTRLSIL.

The V and J genes are TRBV18 and TRBJ1-2; D may be TRBD1 (5 bases). Germline V CDR1 and CDR2: KGHSH, LQKENI. Between the trimmed V and J ends, which lost 5 bases and 4 bases, there was a span of 11 bases. The CDR3 has 13 residues. CDR3: CASSGEGAYGYTF. In nucleotides, the CDR3 is TGTGCCAGCTCAGGGGAAGGGGCCTATGGCTACACCTTC.

The chain is built from TRBV19 and TRBJ1-5; no firm D call. V was trimmed by 5 bases and J by 4 bases, leaving 18 bases between them. The CDR3 runs 16 residues. Germline V CDR1 and CDR2: LNHDA, SQIVND (reference sequence). The CDR3 here is CASSDIAGLGNQPQHF. CDR3 bases: TGTGCCAGTAGTGATATCGCGGGATTAGGGAATCAGCCCCAGCATTTT.

The J gene is TRBJ2-7, the V gene TRBV4-1; D might be TRBD1 (5 bases). Germline V gene data show CDR1 as MGHRA and CDR2 as YSYEKL. The ends were cut back, 1 base at V and 3 bases at J, with 10 bases in the middle. CDR3 length equals 14 residues. CDR3 in DNA: TGCGCCAGCAGCCAAGTGGGGCTACTCTACGAGCAGTACTTC. Protein: CASSQVGLLYEQYF.

V gene TRBV10-3 combines with J gene TRBJ1-1, with 9 positions matching TRBD1. V shed 3 bases and J 11 bases; nucleotides not matched to a gene: 13. CDR1 and CDR2 (germline): ENHRY, SYGVKD. The CDR3 is made up of 15 amino acids. This CDR3 is CAISDEGQGKIAAFF. The CDR3 DNA reads as TGTGCCATCAGTGACGAGGGACAGGGAAAAATCGCGGCTTTCTTT.

The chain couples TRBV18 to TRBJ2-5; the D is unclear. CDR3 length: 12 residues. From germline, CDR1 is KGHSH and CDR2 LQKENI. The V gene lost 5 bases and the J gene lost 5 bases, with 9 bases spanning the gap. CDR3 in amino acids: CASSFTQETQYF. As DNA, the CDR3 is TGTGCCAGCTCATTTACACAGGAGACCCAGTACTTC. Filled out from reference TRBV18 and TRBJ2-5, the complete variable domain reads NAGVMQNPRHLVRRRGQEARLRCSPMKGHSHVYWYRQLPEEGLKFMVYLQKENIIDESGMPKERFSAEFPKEGPSILRIQQVVRGDSAAYFCASSFTQETQYFGPGTRLLVL.

V and J are TRBV7-9 and TRBJ1-6; D might be TRBD1 (5 bases). CDR1 SEHNR and CDR2 FQNEAQ come from the germline V gene (reference sequence). CDR3 length: 16 amino acids. Trimming cost V 2 bases and J 8 bases, with 16 bases left between them. The CDR3 sequence: CASSLMAGNPHSPLHF. The CDR3 nucleotides read TGTGCCAGCAGCTTAATGGCAGGGAACCCTCATTCACCCCTCCACTTT.

This clone occurred once. The chain uses TRBV13 and TRBJ1-2; a possible D gene is TRBD1 (5 bases). V shed 0 bases and J shed 3 bases, with 11 bases lying between them. Germline V gene sequence: CDR1 PRHDT, CDR2 FYEKMQ (reference sequence). CDR3 length equals 15 residues. In nucleotides, the CDR3 is TGTGCCAGCAGCTTAGGTCCGGGGGAGGACTATGGCTACACCTTC. Its translation is CASSLGPGEDYGYTF.

V is TRBV5-1 and J is TRBJ2-1; 12 nucleotides align to TRBD1. V gave up 0 bases and J gave up 8 bases; unmatched junction bases: 3. Germline V CDR1 and CDR2: SGHRS, YFSETQ. The CDR3 runs to 15 residues. The CDR3 nucleotides read TGCGCCAGCAGCTTGGCCGGGACAGGGGGCGATGAGCAGTTCTTC. As protein: CASSLAGTGGDEQFF.

The sample holds one count of this clone. V gene TRBV19 combines with J gene TRBJ2-3; D gene unclear. Germline CDR1 is LNHDA and CDR2 is SQIVND (reference sequence). This CDR3 contains 13 residues. The V and J ends lost 8 bases and 4 bases respectively, with 13 bases between them. CDR3 protein: CASSPHGADTQYF. The CDR3 DNA follows: TGTGCCAGTTCCCCCCACGGTGCAGATACGCAGTATTTT.

V and J are TRBV2 and TRBJ2-7, with TRBD1 as a possible D gene (5 bases). CDR1 and CDR2 (germline): SNHLY, FYNNEI. V lost 1 base and J 4 bases, leaving 14 bases between the germline ends. The CDR3 is 15 amino acids. This CDR3 reads CASSEDRYKSYEQYF. The CDR3, as DNA: TGTGCCAGCAGTGAAGACAGGTACAAATCTTACGAGCAGTACTTC.

The chain is built from TRBV24-1 and TRBJ2-1; 10 nucleotides align to TRBD1. This CDR3 comprises 15 residues. Germline V CDR1 and CDR2: KGHDR, SFDVKD. Trimming removed 9 bases from V and 3 bases from J; junction bases left unmatched: 7. CDR3 coding DNA: TGTGCCACCGCCCCGAGGACAGGGGGCTACAATGAGCAGTTCTTC. The encoded protein is CATAPRTGGYNEQFF.

Only a few counts were recorded for this clone. Other nucleotide sequences from this sample produce the same CDR3. The CDR3 reads CSVVRVNTEAFF. In nucleotides, the CDR3 is TGCAGCGTTGTCAGGGTGAACACTGAAGCTTTCTTT. J is TRBJ1-1 and V is TRBV29-1; weak D call: TRBD1 (5 bases). This CDR3 spans 12 amino acids. The germline CDR1 and CDR2 sequences are SQVTM and ANQGSEA. The V gene lost 4 bases and the J gene lost 0 bases, with 6 bases spanning the gap.

The chain couples TRBV30 to TRBJ1-2, with no clear D. CDR1 is GTSNPN and CDR2 is SVGIG in the germline V gene (reference sequence). CDR3 size: 13 residues. V was cut by 0 bases and J by 5 bases, with 10 bases left in between. The CDR3 sequence is CAWSVFGVYGYTF. CDR3 sequence (DNA): TGTGCCTGGAGTGTGTTCGGGGTATATGGCTACACCTTC.

The chain is built from TRBV25-1 and TRBJ1-2, with D perhaps TRBD1 (6 bases). Germline CDR1 MGHDK, CDR2 SYGVNS. Trimming left V 6 bases short and J 4 bases short, with 12 bases between. The CDR3 runs to 13 residues. CDR3: CASSEDSLYGYTF. CDR3 nucleotides: TGTGCCAGCAGCGAGGACAGCCTCTATGGCTACACCTTC.

The rearrangement joins TRBV15 to TRBJ1-2; unclear D gene. Germline V gene data show CDR1 as LNHNV and CDR2 as YYDKDF (reference sequence). V shed 0 bases and J shed 0 bases, with 8 bases lying between them. This CDR3 region has 15 residues. The CDR3 coding sequence is TGTGCCACCAGCAGAGAAGAGCGAGCTAACTATGGCTACACCTTC. This encodes CATSREERANYGYTF. The variable domain in full, with the rest retrieved from reference TRBV15 and TRBJ1-2, is DAMVIQNPRYQVTQFGKPVTLSCSQTLNHNVMYWYQQKSSQAPKLLFHYYDKDFNNEADTPDNFQSRRPNTSFCFLDIRSPGLGDTAMYLCATSREERANYGYTFGSGTRLTVV.

CDR3 sequence reads: CASGLSGGHEKLFF. The CDR3 bases are TGTGCTAGTGGTCTCTCCGGCGGGCATGAAAAACTGTTTTTT. V gene TRBV12-5 combines with J gene TRBJ1-4; D is unclear. Germline CDR1 LGHNT, CDR2 FRNRAP. The length of the CDR3 is 14 residues. Trimming shortened V by 5 bases and J by 6 bases, and 13 bases separated the two germline ends.

V is TRBV3-1 (or the pseudogene TRBV3-2) and J is TRBJ1-6, with 7 positions matching TRBD1. Trimming at V came to 3 bases and at J to 8 bases, leaving 4 bases not matched to a gene. The CDR3 is 14 amino acids. Germline V gene data show CDR1 as LGHDT and CDR2 as YNNKEL (reference sequence). The CDR3 DNA reads TGTGCCAGCAGCCACAGGGGGATGTATTCACCCCTCCACTTT. This encodes CASSHRGMYSPLHF.

The CDR3 region is CASSLHRTGPWCEQYV. In nucleotides, the CDR3 is TGTGCCAGCAGCTTACATCGGACAGGACCTTGGTGCGAGCAGTACGTC. The J gene is TRBJ2-7, the V gene TRBV5-4; 7 bases fit TRBD1. Germline V gene data show CDR1 as SGHNT and CDR2 as YYREEE (reference sequence). This CDR3 region has 16 residues. Unmatched junction bases numbered 14, after V lost 2 bases and J lost 6 bases.

The V and J genes are TRBV27 and TRBJ2-3; D possibly corresponds to TRBD1 (6 bases). Trimming left V 7 bases short and J 10 bases short, with 18 bases between. This CDR3 comprises 13 residues. Germline values: CDR1 MNHEY, CDR2 SMNVEV (reference sequence). This chain's CDR3 is CASNPKVGAAQYF. CDR3 coding DNA: TGTGCCAGCAATCCTAAGGTGGGGGCGGCGCAGTATTTT.